This T cell receptor beta chain was sequenced in a study of cytomegalovirus exposure and HLA in healthy donors. Study findings and constraints: Rare sequences made up most TCRs, while some public TCRs were found in many donors. Most of the TCR beta V segments (in an earlier analysis) were productive either about 87% or about 30% of the time.

The CDR3 contains 14 residues. CDR1 is MDHEN and CDR2 is SYDVKM in the germline V gene. V trimming: 5 bases; J trimming: 0 bases; junction bases outside the gene matches: 3. Comment on this clone: Its antigen is undetermined.

Both 60 Vbeta primers and 13 Jbeta primers went into the PCR. The assay was immunoSEQ multiplex PCR, and TCRdb's table has in-frame clones only and misses some. There are some 92,000 clones in the sample; approximately 72% occur only once, and roughly 11% lies in the top ten. The chain has TRBV28 and TRBJ1-1; 7 nucleotides match TRBD1. This clonotype originated in a man between 18 and 29 years old in good health and CMV-seropositive. Source material: PBMCs. CDR3 sequence: CASSLQGLNTEAFF. The CDR3 DNA reads as TGTGCCAGCAGTCTACAGGGGCTGAACACTGAAGCTTTCTTT.